Following are 25 T cell receptor beta chains from one sample sequenced in a study of blood T cell repertoires in COVID-19. Repertoires were generated with immunoSEQ multiplex PCR, while TCRdb's copy carries only in-frame clones and drops some. The sample holds approximately 260,000 clones; about 80% are singletons and the top ten take roughly 9.6%. The sequenced sample consisted of peripheral blood. The receptors stem from a woman at least 80 years old with acute or convalescent COVID-19.

The chain couples TRBV6-6 to TRBJ2-4; 9 bases agree with TRBD2. V was pared by 3 bases and J by 4 bases, with 7 bases of the junction left unmatched. In germline, CDR1 is MNHNY, CDR2 SVGAGI (reference sequence). The CDR3 consists of 16 residues. The DNA for the CDR3 is TGTGCCAGCAGTTATGGGGCTAGCGGGGAAAAAAACATTCAGTACTTC. This sequence encodes CASSYGASGEKNIQYF.

V gene TRBV3-1 (or the pseudogene TRBV3-2) combines with J gene TRBJ1-2; 7 positions agree with TRBD1. The CDR3 loop spans 14 amino acids. V trimming: 4 bases; J trimming: 4 bases; junction bases outside the gene matches: 6. Germline V gene lookup returns CDR1 LGHDT and CDR2 YNNKEL (reference sequence). The CDR3 loop is CASSLTTGTYGYTF. In DNA form, the CDR3 reads TGTGCCAGCAGCCTAACGACAGGGACCTATGGCTACACCTTC.

This clone was observed a few times. J is TRBJ2-2 and V is TRBV6-5; tentative D call: TRBD1 (5 bases). CDR3 length: 15 amino acids. CDR1 is MNHEY and CDR2 is SVGAGI in the germline V gene. The V gene lost 6 bases and the J gene lost 6 bases, with 17 bases spanning the gap. This chain's CDR3 is CASSLPRDRAGELFF. The DNA for the CDR3 is TGTGCCAGCAGCCTACCCAGGGATAGAGCCGGGGAGCTGTTTTTT.

The chain employs TRBV21-1 and TRBJ1-2; TRBD1 is the table's D call, not checked against the DNA. TRBV21-1 is a pseudogene locus. CDR3 length equals 14 residues. CDR3 DNA: TGTGCCAGCAGCCTCGTCAGGGTAAACTATGGCTACACCTTC. Protein: CASSLVRVNYGYTF.

As for this clone: Other DNA sequences from this sample encode an identical CDR3 as well. The rearrangement uses TRBV12-3 or TRBV12-4 and TRBJ1-1; no clear D. The CDR3 loop spans 11 amino acids. V was trimmed by 6 bases and J by 6 bases, leaving 8 bases between them. The CDR3 reads CASSRAAEAFF. Written as DNA, the CDR3 is TGTGCCAGCAGCCGAGCGGCTGAAGCTTTCTTT.

The chain has TRBV5-4 and TRBJ1-4, with a tentative D call TRBD1 (6 bases). The ends were cut back, 3 bases at V and 5 bases at J, with 17 bases in the middle. Per germline, CDR1 SGHNT and CDR2 YYREEE (reference sequence). CDR3 length: 16 amino acids. CDR3 coding DNA: TGTGCCAGCAGCTCTCCACGGACAGCTGGAAATGAAAAACTGTTTTTT. Its translation: CASSSPRTAGNEKLFF.

Comments on this clone: The same CDR3 arises from other DNA sequences in this sample as well. This chain connects TRBV5-1 to TRBJ1-2; unclear D gene. Germline V lookup: CDR1 SGHRS, CDR2 YFSETQ. Trimming removed 0 bases at V and 3 bases at J, with 6 bases between. The CDR3 extends over 13 amino acids. The CDR3 loop reads CASSLGLDYGYTF. The CDR3 nucleotides read TGCGCCAGCAGCTTGGGACTAGACTATGGCTACACCTTC.

V is TRBV11-2 and J is TRBJ1-3; D might be TRBD1 (5 bases). Germline CDR1 is SGHAT and CDR2 is FQNNGV. The germline V and J ends were trimmed by 5 bases and 2 bases, with 13 bases remaining between them. The CDR3 has 15 residues. CDR3 loop: CASSPQGSTGNTIYF. The CDR3 DNA is TGTGCCAGCAGCCCGCAGGGTAGCACTGGAAACACCATATATTTT.

The chain is built from TRBV19 and TRBJ1-5, with a tentative D call TRBD1 (5 bases). CDR3 size: 14 residues. Germline V lookup: CDR1 LNHDA, CDR2 SQIVND (reference sequence). V gave up 5 bases and J gave up 3 bases, with 11 bases separating them. Written as DNA, the CDR3 is TGTGCCAGTAGTTCCCGACAGCACAATCAGCCCCAGCATTTT. Translating it yields CASSSRQHNQPQHF.

V and J are TRBV4-1 and TRBJ1-1; D might be TRBD1 (5 bases). The V and J ends lost 0 bases and 0 bases respectively, with 8 bases between them. Per germline, CDR1 MGHRA and CDR2 YSYEKL. This CDR3 spans 15 amino acids. The DNA of the CDR3 is TGCGCCAGCAGCCAAGATTACAGGCTGAACACTGAAGCTTTCTTT. It encodes CASSQDYRLNTEAFF.

This chain joins TRBV18 and TRBJ1-6, with D perhaps TRBD1 (5 bases). CDR1 and CDR2 (germline): KGHSH, LQKENI. This CDR3 is built from 15 residues. Trimming shortened V by 3 bases and J by 14 bases, and 20 bases separated the two germline ends. In DNA form, the CDR3 reads TGTGCCAGCTCACCCGGGGGAACGCCGCGAGGAGCCCTCCACTTT. Its translation is CASSPGGTPRGALHF.

This chain links TRBV7-2 with TRBJ2-7; TRBD1 is a possible D gene (8 bases). Germline V gene sequence: CDR1 SGHTA, CDR2 FQGNSA. V lost 4 bases to trimming and J lost 3 bases, with 16 bases between them. CDR3 length equals 15 residues. CDR3 sequence reads: CASSSNRGRGYEQYF. CDR3 coding DNA: TGTGCCAGCAGCTCCAACAGGGGGAGGGGCTACGAGCAGTACTTC.

This rearrangement joins TRBV12-3 or TRBV12-4 to TRBJ1-1, with D unclear. Trimming stripped 1 base from V and 5 bases from J, with 8 bases between. The CDR3 contains 13 residues. The CDR3 loop reads CASSLGPGTEAFF. The DNA of the CDR3 is TGTGCCAGCAGTTTAGGCCCAGGAACTGAAGCTTTCTTT.

The gene calls are TRBV19 and TRBJ1-6; TRBD1 is a possible D gene (6 bases). The CDR3 runs 13 residues. Germline V gene sequence: CDR1 LNHDA, CDR2 SQIVND (reference sequence). V shed 8 bases and J shed 7 bases, with 12 bases lying between them. DNA of the CDR3: TGTGCCAGTTGGGGGACAACCAATTCACCCCTCCACTTT. As protein: CASWGTTNSPLHF.

This rearrangement joins TRBV2 to TRBJ1-4, with 7 bases that match TRBD1. Looked up from germline, CDR1 is SNHLY and CDR2 is FYNNEI. J was trimmed by 4 bases and V by 6 bases; bases with no gene match: 5. The CDR3 is 14 residues long. CDR3 DNA sequence: TGTGCCAGCAGCGTACAGGGGATTAATGAAAAACTGTTTTTT. It is translated as CASSVQGINEKLFF.

V is TRBV10-3 and J is TRBJ1-1; perhaps TRBD1 as D (6 bases). Germline V CDR1 and CDR2: ENHRY, SYGVKD. V lost 6 bases and J lost 4, with 15 bases in between. This CDR3 is built from 14 residues. The CDR3 loop reads CAISTGLGSTEAFF. The CDR3 nucleotides are TGTGCCATCAGCACAGGGCTAGGTAGCACTGAAGCTTTCTTT.

This clone appeared a single time. The CDR3 loop is CASSLGAGVPTEAFF. The CDR3 region has the DNA TGCGCCAGCAGCTTGGGAGCAGGGGTACCCACTGAAGCTTTCTTT. V gene TRBV5-1 combines with J gene TRBJ1-1; tentative D call: TRBD1 (6 bases). The CDR3 length is 15 residues. In germline, CDR1 is SGHRS, CDR2 YFSETQ. V lost 0 bases and J lost 4, with 13 bases in between.

The chain joins TRBV29-1 to TRBJ2-5, with D hard to call. The CDR3 consists of 12 residues. The ends were cut back, 3 bases at V and 0 bases at J, with 5 bases in the middle. Germline CDR1 and CDR2: SQVTM and ANQGSEA. CDR3 protein: CSVDRNQETQYF. The CDR3 DNA reads TGCAGCGTTGACAGAAACCAAGAGACCCAGTACTTC.

The V and J genes are TRBV3-1 (or the pseudogene TRBV3-2) and TRBJ1-3; D uncertain. The CDR3 is 16 amino acids. Trimming pared 1 base from V and 6 bases from J, leaving 16 bases between. Germline values: CDR1 LGHDT, CDR2 YNNKEL (reference sequence). In nucleotides, the CDR3 is TGTGCCAGCAGCCAAGTTCATCCAAGGAGCCAAAACACCATATATTTT. This translates into CASSQVHPRSQNTIYF.

The V and J genes are TRBV5-5 and TRBJ2-5; D ambiguous. Germline loops: CDR1 SGHKS, CDR2 YYEKEE (reference sequence). Trimming shortened V by 6 bases and J by 0 bases, and 6 bases separated the two germline ends. There are 12 residues in the CDR3. CDR3 coding DNA: TGTGCCAGCACACGGTACCAAGAGACCCAGTACTTC. Amino acids: CASTRYQETQYF.

V and J are TRBV6-2 or TRBV6-3 and TRBJ1-1, with D tentatively TRBD1 (5 bases). This CDR3 spans 17 amino acids. Germline-derived CDR1 and CDR2 are MNHEY and SVGEGT. The germline V and J ends were trimmed by 0 bases and 0 bases, with 14 bases remaining between them. The CDR3 loop is CASSYSGLLRVNTEAFF. CDR3 nucleotide sequence: TGTGCCAGCAGTTACTCGGGTCTGCTCAGGGTGAACACTGAAGCTTTCTTT.

The chain uses TRBV19 and TRBJ1-5; a possible D gene is TRBD1 (5 bases). Trimming took 8 bases from V and 0 from J, leaving 14 bases between them. Germline V gene lookup returns CDR1 LNHDA and CDR2 SQIVND (reference sequence). The CDR3 covers 15 residues. The CDR3 loop reads CASRRGSNSNQPQHF. The CDR3 region has the DNA TGTGCCAGTCGCCGGGGGAGCAATAGCAATCAGCCCCAGCATTTT.

The chain employs TRBV15 and TRBJ1-1; D uncertain. V lost 6 bases, J lost 0 bases, and 11 bases lay in between. CDR1 and CDR2 from the germline V gene are LNHNV and YYDKDF (reference sequence). This CDR3 spans 14 amino acids. The CDR3 DNA sequence: TGTGCCACCAGTTTGGGAGGGATGAACACTGAAGCTTTCTTT. The encoded protein is CATSLGGMNTEAFF.

This clone was recorded a few times. V usage is TRBV27 and J usage is TRBJ1-4; 9 nucleotides line up with TRBD1. With V trimmed by 4 bases and J by 7 bases, 7 bases remained unmatched. From germline, CDR1 is MNHEY and CDR2 SMNVEV (reference sequence). This CDR3 is 15 amino acids long. As DNA, the CDR3 is TGTGCCAGCAGTTCCGGGACAGGGTGGGGTGAAAAACTGTTTTTT. As protein: CASSSGTGWGEKLFF.

The V and J genes are TRBV28 and TRBJ2-7; a weak D match, TRBD1 (6 bases). This CDR3 is built from 11 residues. Germline CDR1 reads MDHEN; CDR2 reads SYDVKM. Trimming stripped 10 bases from V and 3 bases from J, with 10 bases between. This CDR3 is CATLTGYEQYF. The CDR3 region has the DNA TGTGCCACCCTGACAGGCTACGAGCAGTACTTC.